A selection of T cell receptor beta chains follows, all from one sample in a study of T cells after yellow fever vaccination. TCRdb fed the 5' RACE reads into MiXCR, producing one record per CDR3 protein. This sample yields under 400,000 distinct CDR3 sequences, of which around 10% are seen a single time; less than 20% belongs to the top ten. The sample consisted of PBMCs, taken on the day of the first yellow fever vaccination. These receptors all come from a young man who received the YFV17D yellow fever vaccine. Each CDR3 is given with its conserved first and last residue. The order of the fields is clone size, V gene, D gene, J gene, CDR3 protein, CDR3 DNA. D genes are given only for firm matches. Size is stated for part of the rows, as once, few or many counts, or as a class when the clone is expanded.

clone_size: -
v_call: TRBV7-2
d_call: -
j_call: TRBJ1-4
cdr3_aa: CASSSQGNEKLFF
cdr3_nt: TGTGCCAGCAGCTCCCAGGGGAATGAAAAACTGTTTTTT

clone_size: -
v_call: TRBV30
d_call: TRBD1
j_call: TRBJ2-3
cdr3_aa: CAWRQGVLSTDTQYF
cdr3_nt: TGTGCCTGGAGACAGGGGGTCCTTTCCACAGATACGCAGTATTTT

clone_size: few
v_call: TRBV7-6
d_call: -
j_call: TRBJ1-3
cdr3_aa: CASSFSQDGRNTIYF
cdr3_nt: TGTGCCAGCAGCTTCTCTCAGGACGGCCGAAACACCATATATTTT

clone_size: -
v_call: TRBV9
d_call: TRBD2
j_call: TRBJ2-1
cdr3_aa: CASSSRYTKRGGEQFF
cdr3_nt: TGTGCCAGCAGCTCTCGATATACAAAGCGGGGTGGTGAGCAGTTCTTC

clone_size: -
v_call: TRBV20-1
d_call: TRBD2
j_call: TRBJ2-4
cdr3_aa: CSARDREGPQNIQYF
cdr3_nt: TGCAGTGCTAGAGATAGGGAGGGCCCCCAAAACATTCAGTACTTC

clone_size: few
v_call: TRBV3-1
d_call: TRBD2
j_call: TRBJ2-5
cdr3_aa: CASSPKSGGVGETQYF
cdr3_nt: TGTGCCAGCAGCCCCAAGAGCGGGGGGGTAGGAGAGACCCAGTACTTC

clone_size: -
v_call: TRBV29-1
d_call: TRBD1
j_call: TRBJ2-2
cdr3_aa: CSVVYLGQGGTGELFF
cdr3_nt: TGCAGCGTTGTATACCTGGGACAGGGAGGCACCGGGGAGCTGTTTTTT

clone_size: few
v_call: TRBV7-2
d_call: -
j_call: TRBJ1-2
cdr3_aa: CASSPHQGYGYTF
cdr3_nt: TGTGCCAGCAGCCCACACCAGGGATATGGCTACACCTTC

clone_size: few
v_call: TRBV20-1
d_call: -
j_call: TRBJ1-4
cdr3_aa: CSATGTGEKLFF
cdr3_nt: TGCAGTGCTACCGGGACTGGTGAAAAACTGTTTTTT

clone_size: few
v_call: TRBV5-1
d_call: TRBD2
j_call: TRBJ2-2
cdr3_aa: CASKRTGGANTGELFF
cdr3_nt: TGCGCCAGCAAACGCACCGGGGGGGCGAACACCGGGGAGCTGTTTTTT

clone_size: -
v_call: TRBV18
d_call: -
j_call: TRBJ1-1
cdr3_aa: CASSPPMAMNTEAFF
cdr3_nt: TGTGCCAGCTCACCACCGATGGCCATGAACACTGAAGCTTTCTTT

clone_size: few
v_call: TRBV6-1
d_call: -
j_call: TRBJ2-2
cdr3_aa: CASGNSVTGELFF
cdr3_nt: TGTGCCAGCGGGAATTCGGTCACCGGGGAGCTGTTTTTT

clone_size: -
v_call: TRBV7-2
d_call: -
j_call: TRBJ1-2
cdr3_aa: CASSPGGGLGYTF
cdr3_nt: TGTGCCAGCAGCCCGGGGGGGGGACTTGGCTACACCTTC

clone_size: few
v_call: TRBV7-8
d_call: -
j_call: TRBJ1-1
cdr3_aa: CASSPIRTVTNTEAFF
cdr3_nt: TGTGCCAGCAGCCCCATCCGGACAGTGACGAACACTGAAGCTTTCTTT

clone_size: -
v_call: TRBV30
d_call: TRBD1
j_call: TRBJ2-7
cdr3_aa: CAIGQAVYEQYF
cdr3_nt: TGTGCGATCGGACAGGCTGTTTACGAGCAGTACTTC